The 9 T cell receptor beta chains listed next were all sequenced from one sample in a study of T cell responses to AZD1222 COVID-19 vaccine (dated by TCRdb to the early 2020s). The sample's time point label is to be understood as: about 28 days (+/-7) after the second vaccine dose. Library creation used the immunoSEQ multiplex PCR assay. TCRdb re-hosts the immuneACCESS table, in-frame sequences only. Its copies lack some clones; in the studies checked, an unresolved V gene accounts for under half of them, and the cause for the rest is not known. The sample table contains under 150,000 clones; only one count was recorded for 80% to 90% of them. The leading ten clones occupy 9.5% of the sample. Specimen: peripheral blood, collected 28 days after the second AZD1222 dose. These receptors all stem from an adult who received the AZD1222 COVID-19 vaccine.

This clone was seen only once. The chain employs TRBV12-3 or TRBV12-4 and TRBJ2-3; no clear D gene. V was trimmed by 10 bases and J by 0 bases, leaving 8 bases between them. The CDR3 is 12 residues long. The CDR3 is CAIAPSTDTQYF. The CDR3 DNA reads as TGTGCCATCGCGCCCAGCACAGATACGCAGTATTTT.

V gene TRBV11-2 combines with J gene TRBJ2-5; no clear D gene. Germline V gene lookup returns CDR1 SGHAT and CDR2 FQNNGV. The ends were cut back, 6 bases at V and 5 bases at J, with 19 bases in the middle. The CDR3 sequence is 15 residues long. CDR3 in DNA: TGTGCCAGCAGTCCCCTGGGTTCCGCCAGGGAGACCCAGTACTTC. This encodes CASSPLGSARETQYF. Drawing the rest from reference TRBV11-2 and TRBJ2-5, the complete variable domain is EAGVAQSPRYKIIEKRQSVAFWCNPISGHATLYWYQQILGQGPKLLIQFQNNGVVDDSQLPKDRFSAERLKGVDSTLKIQPAKLEDSAVYLCASSPLGSARETQYFGPGTRLLVL.

This chain uses TRBV21-1 with TRBJ1-3; the table's TRBD1 call for D was not verified on the DNA. TRBV21-1 is reported as a pseudogene. The CDR3 loop spans 17 amino acids. Here the CDR3 reads CASSKSPAGSTGNTIYF. As DNA, the CDR3 is TGTGCCAGCAGCAAATCCCCCGCAGGGTCAACTGGAAACACCATATATTTT.

The chain joins TRBV11-2 to TRBJ1-1; 8 nucleotides align to TRBD1. Trimming at V came to 5 bases and at J to 5 bases, leaving 7 bases not matched to a gene. The CDR3 runs 14 residues. CDR1 and CDR2 from the germline V gene are SGHAT and FQNNGV. For the CDR3, the DNA is TGTGCCAGCAGCGACAGACAGGGGCGGACTGAAGCTTTCTTT. This codes for CASSDRQGRTEAFF. Using reference TRBV11-2 and TRBJ1-1 for the parts outside the CDR3, the full variable domain is EAGVAQSPRYKIIEKRQSVAFWCNPISGHATLYWYQQILGQGPKLLIQFQNNGVVDDSQLPKDRFSAERLKGVDSTLKIQPAKLEDSAVYLCASSDRQGRTEAFFGQGTRLTVV.

This chain links TRBV5-1 with TRBJ2-1; the match to TRBD2 covers 11 bases. V gave up 0 bases and J gave up 4 bases; unmatched junction bases: 3. Germline CDR1 and CDR2: SGHRS and YFSETQ. CDR3 length: 16 amino acids. As DNA, the CDR3 is TGCGCCAGCAGCTTGGGGGGACTAGCGGCGTACAATGAGCAGTTCTTC. Protein sequence: CASSLGGLAAYNEQFF.

The V call is TRBV12-3 or TRBV12-4, the J call TRBJ2-1; D not certain. V shed 1 base and J shed 8 bases, with 9 bases lying between them. There are 13 residues in the CDR3. The CDR3 reads CASSLGLPYEQFF. For the CDR3, the DNA is TGTGCCAGCAGTTTAGGGTTGCCTTATGAGCAGTTCTTC.

The chain recombines TRBV5-4 with TRBJ2-2; D gene ambiguous. Between the trimmed V and J ends, which lost 4 bases and 3 bases, there was a span of 16 bases. The CDR3 has 16 amino acids. Germline lookup yields CDR1 SGHNT and CDR2 YYREEE (reference sequence). For the CDR3, the DNA is TGTGCCAGCAGCGGCCAACCTTCACCGGACACCGGGGAGCTGTTTTTT. Protein product: CASSGQPSPDTGELFF. The full variable domain, in which reference TRBV5-4 and TRBJ2-2 provide the parts outside the CDR3, is ETGVTQSPTHLIKTRGQQVTLRCSSQSGHNTVSWYQQALGQGPQFIFQYYREEENGRGNFPPRFSGLQFPNYSSELNVNALELDDSALYLCASSGQPSPDTGELFFGEGSRLTVL.

The genes are TRBV6-2 or TRBV6-3 and TRBJ1-5; D uncertain. The V gene lost 6 bases and the J gene lost 3 bases, with 15 bases spanning the gap. This CDR3 comprises 15 residues. Per the germline V gene, CDR1 is MNHEY and CDR2 is SVGEGT. This CDR3 reads CASSPLAADNQPQHF. For the CDR3, the DNA is TGTGCCAGCAGCCCGCTGGCGGCAGACAATCAGCCCCAGCATTTT.

This rearrangement joins TRBV3-1 (or the pseudogene TRBV3-2) to TRBJ1-2; unclear D gene. The ends were cut back, 4 bases at V and 4 bases at J, with 10 bases in the middle. CDR1 is LGHDT and CDR2 is YNNKEL in the germline V gene (reference sequence). The CDR3 consists of 13 residues. CDR3 amino acids: CASSLKESYGYTF. DNA for the CDR3: TGTGCCAGCAGCCTAAAAGAAAGCTATGGCTACACCTTC.